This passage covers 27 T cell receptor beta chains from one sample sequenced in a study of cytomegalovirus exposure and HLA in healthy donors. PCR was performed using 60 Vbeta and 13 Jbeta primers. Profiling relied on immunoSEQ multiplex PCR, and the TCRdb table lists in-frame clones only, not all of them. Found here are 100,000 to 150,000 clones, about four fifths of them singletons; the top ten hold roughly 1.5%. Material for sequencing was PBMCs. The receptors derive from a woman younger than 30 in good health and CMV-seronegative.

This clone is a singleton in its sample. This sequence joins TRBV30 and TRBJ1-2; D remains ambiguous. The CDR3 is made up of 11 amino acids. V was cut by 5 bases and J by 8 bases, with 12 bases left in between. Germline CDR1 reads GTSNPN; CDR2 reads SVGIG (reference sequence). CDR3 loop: CAWGYSGGYTF. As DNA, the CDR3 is TGTGCCTGGGGTTACTCGGGAGGCTACACCTTC.

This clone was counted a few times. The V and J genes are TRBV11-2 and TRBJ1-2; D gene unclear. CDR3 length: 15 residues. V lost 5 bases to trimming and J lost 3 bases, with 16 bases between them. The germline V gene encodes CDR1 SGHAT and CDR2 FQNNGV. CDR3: CASSRSTVGDYGYTF. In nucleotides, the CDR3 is TGTGCCAGCAGCCGCTCAACTGTCGGGGACTATGGCTACACCTTC.

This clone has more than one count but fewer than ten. This CDR3 reads CASSPQGFQPQHF. The CDR3 DNA reads TGTGCCAGCTCACCACAGGGGTTTCAGCCCCAGCATTTT. The gene calls are TRBV18 and TRBJ1-5, with D perhaps TRBD1 (5 bases). CDR1 and CDR2 from the germline V gene are KGHSH and LQKENI. This CDR3 contains 13 residues. Trimming cost V 1 base and J 6 bases, with 7 bases left between them.

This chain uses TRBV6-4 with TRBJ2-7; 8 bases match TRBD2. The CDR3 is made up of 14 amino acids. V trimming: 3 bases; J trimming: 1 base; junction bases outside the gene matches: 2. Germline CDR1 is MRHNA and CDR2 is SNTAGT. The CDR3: CASSETSASYEQYF. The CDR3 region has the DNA TGTGCCAGCAGTGAGACTAGCGCTTCCTACGAGCAGTACTTC.

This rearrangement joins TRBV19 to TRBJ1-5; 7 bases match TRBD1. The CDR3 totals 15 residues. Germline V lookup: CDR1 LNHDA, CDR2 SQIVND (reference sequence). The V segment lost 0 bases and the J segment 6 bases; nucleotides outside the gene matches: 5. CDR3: CASSIEGQYFQPQHF. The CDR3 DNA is TGTGCCAGTAGTATAGAGGGACAGTATTTTCAGCCCCAGCATTTT.

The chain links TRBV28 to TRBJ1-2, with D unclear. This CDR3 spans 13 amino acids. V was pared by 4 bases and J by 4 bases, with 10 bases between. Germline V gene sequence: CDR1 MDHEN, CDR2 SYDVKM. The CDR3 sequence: CASSYTTSYGYTF. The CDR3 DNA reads TGTGCCAGCAGTTATACGACAAGCTATGGCTACACCTTC.

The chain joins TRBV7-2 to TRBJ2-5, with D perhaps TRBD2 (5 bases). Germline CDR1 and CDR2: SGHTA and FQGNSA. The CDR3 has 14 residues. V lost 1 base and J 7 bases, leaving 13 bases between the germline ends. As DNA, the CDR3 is TGTGCCAGCAGCTTAGATGGCCCCGGAGGGACCCAGTACTTC. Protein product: CASSLDGPGGTQYF.

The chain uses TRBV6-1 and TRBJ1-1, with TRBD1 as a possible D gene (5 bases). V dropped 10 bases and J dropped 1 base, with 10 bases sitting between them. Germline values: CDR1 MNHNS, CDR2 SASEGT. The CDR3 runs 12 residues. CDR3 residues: CATTGSNTEAFF. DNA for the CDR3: TGTGCCACCACAGGTTCGAACACTGAAGCTTTCTTT.

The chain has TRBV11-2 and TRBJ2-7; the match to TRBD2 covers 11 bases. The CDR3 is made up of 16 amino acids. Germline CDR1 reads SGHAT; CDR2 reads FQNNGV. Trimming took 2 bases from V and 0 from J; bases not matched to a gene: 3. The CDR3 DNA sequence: TGTGCCAGCAGCTTAACACTAGCGGGGGTCTCCTACGAGCAGTACTTC. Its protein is CASSLTLAGVSYEQYF.

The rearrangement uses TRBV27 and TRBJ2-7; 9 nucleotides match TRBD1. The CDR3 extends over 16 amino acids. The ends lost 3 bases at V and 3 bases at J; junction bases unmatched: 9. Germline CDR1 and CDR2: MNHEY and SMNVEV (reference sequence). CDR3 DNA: TGTGCCAGCAGTTTCTTAGTGGGGACAGGGAGCTACGAGCAGTACTTC. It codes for CASSFLVGTGSYEQYF.

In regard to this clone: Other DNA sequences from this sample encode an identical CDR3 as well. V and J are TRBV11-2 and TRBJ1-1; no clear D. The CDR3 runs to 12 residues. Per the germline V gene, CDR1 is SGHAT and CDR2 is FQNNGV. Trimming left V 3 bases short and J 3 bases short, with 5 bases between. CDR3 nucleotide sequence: TGTGCCAGCAGCTTCGGTGACACTGAAGCTTTCTTT. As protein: CASSFGDTEAFF.

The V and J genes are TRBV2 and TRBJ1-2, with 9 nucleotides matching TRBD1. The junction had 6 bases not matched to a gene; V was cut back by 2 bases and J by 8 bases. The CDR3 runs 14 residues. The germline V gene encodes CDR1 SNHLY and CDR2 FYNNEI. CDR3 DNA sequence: TGTGCCAGCAGTGAAACAGGGGGCCGCGGAGGCTACACCTTC. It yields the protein CASSETGGRGGYTF. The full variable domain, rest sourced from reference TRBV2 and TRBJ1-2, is EPEVTQTPSHQVTQMGQEVILRCVPISNHLYFYWYRQILGQKVEFLVSFYNNEISEKSEIFDDQFSVERPDGSNFTLKIRSTKLEDSAMYFCASSETGGRGGYTFGSGTRLTVV.

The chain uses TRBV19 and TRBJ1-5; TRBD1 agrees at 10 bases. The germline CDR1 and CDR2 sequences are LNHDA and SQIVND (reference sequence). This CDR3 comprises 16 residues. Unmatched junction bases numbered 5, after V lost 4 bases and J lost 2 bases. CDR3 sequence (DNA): TGTGCCAGTAGTACGACAGGGGGCTTGGGCAATCAGCCCCAGCATTTT. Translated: CASSTTGGLGNQPQHF.

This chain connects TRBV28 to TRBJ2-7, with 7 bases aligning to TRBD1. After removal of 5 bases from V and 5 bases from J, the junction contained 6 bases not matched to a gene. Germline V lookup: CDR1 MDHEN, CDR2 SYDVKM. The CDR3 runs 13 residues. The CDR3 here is CASSLPDRNEQYF. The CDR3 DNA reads TGTGCCAGCAGTCTCCCGGACAGGAACGAGCAGTACTTC.

This chain's CDR3 is CASTHREPNEKLFF. CDR3 coding DNA: TGTGCCAGCACCCACAGGGAGCCTAATGAAAAACTGTTTTTT. This sequence joins TRBV6-6 and TRBJ1-4; D may be TRBD1 (6 bases). The germline gives CDR1 MNHNY, CDR2 SVGAGI (reference sequence). This CDR3 is 14 amino acids long. Trimming shortened V by 7 bases and J by 3 bases, and 12 bases separated the two germline ends.

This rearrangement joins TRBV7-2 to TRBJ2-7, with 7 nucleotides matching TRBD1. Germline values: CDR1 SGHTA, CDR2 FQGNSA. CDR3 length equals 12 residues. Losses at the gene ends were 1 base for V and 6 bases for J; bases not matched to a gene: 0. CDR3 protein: CASSLDRGEQYF. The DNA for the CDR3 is TGTGCCAGCAGCTTAGACAGGGGCGAGCAGTACTTC.

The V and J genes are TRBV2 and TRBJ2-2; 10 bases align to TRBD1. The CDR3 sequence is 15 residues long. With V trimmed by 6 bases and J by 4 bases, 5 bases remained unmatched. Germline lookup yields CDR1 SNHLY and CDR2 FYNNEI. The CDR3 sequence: CASRPGQGGTGELFF. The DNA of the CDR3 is TGTGCCAGCAGACCTGGACAGGGGGGCACCGGGGAGCTGTTTTTT.

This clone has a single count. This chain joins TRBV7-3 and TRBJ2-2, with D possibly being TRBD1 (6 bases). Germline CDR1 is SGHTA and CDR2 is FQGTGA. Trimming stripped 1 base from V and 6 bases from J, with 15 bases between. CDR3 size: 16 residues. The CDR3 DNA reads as TGTGCCAGCAGCTTAATCTGGACAGCCAACGCCGGGGAGCTGTTTTTT. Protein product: CASSLIWTANAGELFF.

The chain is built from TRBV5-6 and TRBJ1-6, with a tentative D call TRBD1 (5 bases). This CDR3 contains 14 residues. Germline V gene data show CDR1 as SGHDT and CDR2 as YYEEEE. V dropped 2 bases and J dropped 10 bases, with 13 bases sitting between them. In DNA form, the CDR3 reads TGTGCCAGCAGCTTAAGGGGAAAGGACTCACCCCTCCACTTT. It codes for CASSLRGKDSPLHF. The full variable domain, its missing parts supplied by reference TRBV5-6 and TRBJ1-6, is DAGVTQSPTHLIKTRGQQVTLRCSPKSGHDTVSWYQQALGQGPQFIFQYYEEEERQRGNFPDRFSGHQFPNYSSELNVNALLLGDSALYLCASSLRGKDSPLHFGNGTRLTVT.

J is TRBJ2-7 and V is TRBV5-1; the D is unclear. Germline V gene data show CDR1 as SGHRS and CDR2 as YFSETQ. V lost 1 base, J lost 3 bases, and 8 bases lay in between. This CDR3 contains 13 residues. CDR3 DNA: TGCGCCAGCAGCTTGAACAGAGTCTACGAGCAGTACTTC. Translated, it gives CASSLNRVYEQYF.

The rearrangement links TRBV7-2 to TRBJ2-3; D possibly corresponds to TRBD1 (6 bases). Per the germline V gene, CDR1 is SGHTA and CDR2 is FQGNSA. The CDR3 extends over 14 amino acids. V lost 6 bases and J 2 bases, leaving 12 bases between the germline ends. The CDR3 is CASSPGQITDTQYF. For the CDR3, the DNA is TGTGCCAGCAGTCCCGGACAGATCACAGATACGCAGTATTTT.

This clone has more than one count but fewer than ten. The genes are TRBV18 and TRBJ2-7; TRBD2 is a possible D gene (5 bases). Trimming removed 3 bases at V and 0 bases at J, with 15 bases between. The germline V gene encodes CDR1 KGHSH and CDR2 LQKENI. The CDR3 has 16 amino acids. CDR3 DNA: TGTGCCAGCTCACCCTCCCCTAGCAACTCCTCCTACGAGCAGTACTTC. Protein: CASSPSPSNSSYEQYF. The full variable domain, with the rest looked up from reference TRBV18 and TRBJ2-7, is NAGVMQNPRHLVRRRGQEARLRCSPMKGHSHVYWYRQLPEEGLKFMVYLQKENIIDESGMPKERFSAEFPKEGPSILRIQQVVRGDSAAYFCASSPSPSNSSYEQYFGPGTRLTVT.

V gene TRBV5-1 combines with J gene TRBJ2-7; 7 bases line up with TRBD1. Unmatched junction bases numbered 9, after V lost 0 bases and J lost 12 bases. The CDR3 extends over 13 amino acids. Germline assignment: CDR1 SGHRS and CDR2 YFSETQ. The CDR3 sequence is CASSLGVGGDRYF. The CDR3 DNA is TGCGCCAGCAGCTTGGGCGTAGGGGGCGATCGGTACTTC. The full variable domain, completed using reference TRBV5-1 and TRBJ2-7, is KAGVTQTPRYLIKTRGQQVTLSCSPISGHRSVSWYQQTPGQGLQFLFEYFSETQRNKGNFPGRFSGRQFSNSRSEMNVSTLELGDSALYLCASSLGVGGDRYFGPGTRLTVT.

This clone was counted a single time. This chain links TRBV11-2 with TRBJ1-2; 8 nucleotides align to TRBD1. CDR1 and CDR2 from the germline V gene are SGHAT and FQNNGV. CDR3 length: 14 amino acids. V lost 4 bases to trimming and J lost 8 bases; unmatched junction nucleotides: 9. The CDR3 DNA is TGTGCCAGCAGCTCCCCCGGGACAGGACTCGGCTACACCTTC. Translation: CASSSPGTGLGYTF.

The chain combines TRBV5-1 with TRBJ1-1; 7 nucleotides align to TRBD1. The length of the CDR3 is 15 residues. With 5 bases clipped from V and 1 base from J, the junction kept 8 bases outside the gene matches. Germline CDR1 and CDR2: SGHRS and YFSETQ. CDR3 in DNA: TGCGCCAGCAGGCGATCCGGACAGGCGAACACTGAAGCTTTCTTT. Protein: CASRRSGQANTEAFF.

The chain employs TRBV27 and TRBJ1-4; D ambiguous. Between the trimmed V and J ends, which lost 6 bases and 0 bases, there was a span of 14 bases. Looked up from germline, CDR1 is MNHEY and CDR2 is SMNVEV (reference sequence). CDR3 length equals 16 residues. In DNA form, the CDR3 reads TGTGCCAGCAGGGGCTACAGTGGATCAACTAATGAAAAACTGTTTTTT. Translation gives CASRGYSGSTNEKLFF.

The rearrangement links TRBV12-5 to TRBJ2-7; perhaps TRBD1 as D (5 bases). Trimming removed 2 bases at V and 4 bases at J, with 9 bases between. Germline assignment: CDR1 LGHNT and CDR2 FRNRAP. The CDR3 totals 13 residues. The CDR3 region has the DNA TGTGCTAGTGGTTTGTTTGGGGCTTACGAGCAGTACTTC. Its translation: CASGLFGAYEQYF.